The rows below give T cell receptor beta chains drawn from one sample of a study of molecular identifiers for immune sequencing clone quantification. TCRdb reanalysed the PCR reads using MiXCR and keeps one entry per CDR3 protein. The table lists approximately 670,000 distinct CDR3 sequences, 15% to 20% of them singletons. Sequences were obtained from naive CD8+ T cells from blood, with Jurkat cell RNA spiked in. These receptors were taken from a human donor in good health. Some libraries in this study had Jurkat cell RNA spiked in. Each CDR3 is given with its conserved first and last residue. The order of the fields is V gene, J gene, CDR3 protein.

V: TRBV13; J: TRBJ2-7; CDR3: CASSLAYASYEQYF
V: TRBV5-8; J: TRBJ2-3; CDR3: CASSHEGFRGTQYF
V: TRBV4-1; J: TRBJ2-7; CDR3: CASSQQTGTYEQYF
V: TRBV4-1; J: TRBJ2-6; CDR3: CASKIWDGANVLTF
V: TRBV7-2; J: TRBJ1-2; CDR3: CASSLAGGAYGYTF
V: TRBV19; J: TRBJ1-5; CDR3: CASSIGDRGLGQPQHF
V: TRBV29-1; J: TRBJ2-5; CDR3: CSVVGPIYRYF
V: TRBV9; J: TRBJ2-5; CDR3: CASSPGTSGLQETQYF
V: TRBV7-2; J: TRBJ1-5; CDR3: CASSLFDGGNQPQHF
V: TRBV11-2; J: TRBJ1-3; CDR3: CASSVHQGDSGNTIYF
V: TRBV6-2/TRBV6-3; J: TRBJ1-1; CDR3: CASSYSAFGRDTEAFF
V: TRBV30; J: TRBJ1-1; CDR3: CAWSQGEDTEASF
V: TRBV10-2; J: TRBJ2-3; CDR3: CASSVGTGRADTQYF
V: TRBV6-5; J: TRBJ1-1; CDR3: CASSSNRFSTEAFF
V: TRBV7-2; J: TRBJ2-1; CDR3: CASSLLAGGRSEQFF
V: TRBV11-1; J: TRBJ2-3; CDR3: CASSSLAGVTDTQYF
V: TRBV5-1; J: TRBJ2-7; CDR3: CASSTGQGDEQYF
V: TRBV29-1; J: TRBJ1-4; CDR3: CSVGSLGEELFF
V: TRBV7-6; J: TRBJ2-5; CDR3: CASAPTWGGETQYF
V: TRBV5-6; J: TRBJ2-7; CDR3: CASSLLTGPSYEQYF
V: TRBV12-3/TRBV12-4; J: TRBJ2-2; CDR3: CASSWSGDQTGELFF
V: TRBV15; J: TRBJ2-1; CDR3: CATSTTSSYNEQFF
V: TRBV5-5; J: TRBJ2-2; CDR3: CASSLAVLSTGELSF
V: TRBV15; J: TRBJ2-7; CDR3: CATSRDSARYEQYF
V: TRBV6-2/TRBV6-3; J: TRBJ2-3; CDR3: CASSLLRTGVTDTQYF
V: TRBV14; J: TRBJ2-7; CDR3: CASSQVYGSYEQYF
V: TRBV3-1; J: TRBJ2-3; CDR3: CASSPWEGFYTDTQYF
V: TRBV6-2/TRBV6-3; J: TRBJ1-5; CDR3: CASSPGVVTGTHF
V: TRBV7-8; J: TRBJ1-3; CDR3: CASRKTPGQPLDSGNTMYF
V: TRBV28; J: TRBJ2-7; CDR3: CASSSQQYF
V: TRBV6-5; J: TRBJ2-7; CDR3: CASRVTGDEQYF
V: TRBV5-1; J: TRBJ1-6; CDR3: CASIDRGNSPLHF